One TCR beta chain is described in this entry. The record originates from a study of T-cell reconstitution after alpha-beta-depleted transplantation in children. The TCRbeta library incorporated unique molecular identifiers. TCRdb re-called the PCR reads with MiXCR, one entry per CDR3 protein. The sample has roughly 590,000 distinct CDR3 sequences; around a sixth are singletons. The V gene lost 1 base and the J gene lost 3 bases, with 16 bases spanning the gap. Germline V gene lookup returns CDR1 SEHNR and CDR2 FQNEAQ (reference sequence). The CDR3 sequence is 17 residues long. The sample consisted of PBMCs from the stem cell graft donor, taken from the stem cell graft. The receptor's source is a human donor who donated a stem cell graft to a child with acute myeloid leukemia. The chain is built from TRBV7-9 and TRBJ1-5, with a tentative D call TRBD1 (6 bases). The CDR3 coding sequence is TGTGCCAGCAGCTTAGTCCCCGCGACAGGCGACAATCAGCCCCAGCATTTT. Amino acid sequence: CASSLVPATGDNQPQHF.